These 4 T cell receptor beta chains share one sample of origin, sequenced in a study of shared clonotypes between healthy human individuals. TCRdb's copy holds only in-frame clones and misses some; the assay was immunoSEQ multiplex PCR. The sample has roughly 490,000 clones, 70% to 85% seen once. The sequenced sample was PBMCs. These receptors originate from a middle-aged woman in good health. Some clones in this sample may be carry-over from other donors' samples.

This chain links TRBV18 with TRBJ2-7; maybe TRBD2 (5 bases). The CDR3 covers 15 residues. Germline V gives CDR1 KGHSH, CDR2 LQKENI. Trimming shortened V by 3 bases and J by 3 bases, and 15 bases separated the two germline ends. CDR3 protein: CASSPLEVGYYEQYF. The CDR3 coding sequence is TGTGCCAGCTCACCTCTGGAGGTTGGGTACTACGAGCAGTACTTC.

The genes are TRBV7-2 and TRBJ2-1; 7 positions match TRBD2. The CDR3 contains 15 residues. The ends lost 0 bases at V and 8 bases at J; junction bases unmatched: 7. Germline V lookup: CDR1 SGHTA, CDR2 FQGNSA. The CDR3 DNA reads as TGTGCCAGCAGCTTAGCGGGAGGGCAAGGGGATGAGCAGTTCTTC. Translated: CASSLAGGQGDEQFF.

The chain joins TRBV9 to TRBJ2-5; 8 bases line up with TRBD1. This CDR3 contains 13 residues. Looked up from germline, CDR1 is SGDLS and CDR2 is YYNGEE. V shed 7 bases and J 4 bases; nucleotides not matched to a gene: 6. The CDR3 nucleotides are TGTGCCAGCGGACAGGGATTCGGAGAGACCCAGTACTTC. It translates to CASGQGFGETQYF.

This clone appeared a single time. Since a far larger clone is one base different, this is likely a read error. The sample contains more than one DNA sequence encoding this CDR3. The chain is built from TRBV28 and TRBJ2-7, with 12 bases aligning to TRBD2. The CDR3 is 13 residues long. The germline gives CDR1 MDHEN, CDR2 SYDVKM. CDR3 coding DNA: TGTGCTAGCAGACCGGGACTAGCGGGCGAGCAGTACTTC. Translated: CASRPGLAGEQYF. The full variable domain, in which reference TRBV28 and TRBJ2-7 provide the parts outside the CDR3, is DVKVTQSSRYLVKRTGEKVFLECVQDMDHENMFWYRQDPGLGLRLIYFSYDVKMKEKGDIPEGYSVSREKKERFSLILESASTNQTSMYLCASRPGLAGEQYFGPGTRLTVT.